This TCR beta chain originates from a study of chemoradiotherapy in HPV16-positive cancers. Generated by immunoSEQ multiplex PCR, the TCRdb table keeps only in-frame clones and is missing some. The table records under 7,500 clones, 79% of them present only once. Samples were taken several times over chemoradiotherapy. Notes on the study in general: Candidate HPV-specific clones and E7-related TCR motifs grew in tumor during treatment. For HPV16-positive patients, expanding HPV-responsive T cells associated with longer recurrence-free survival.

The CDR3 length is 16 residues. Trimming took 6 bases from V and 4 from J; bases not matched to a gene: 12. CDR1 is LNHDA, CDR2 SQIVND, per germline (reference sequence). On this clone: Its antigen is unidentified.

Material: tumor tissue, obtained from a patient who underwent chemoradiotherapy. This receptor was identified in a human donor with HPV-associated anogenital cancer. The chain carries TRBV19 and TRBJ2-5, with 9 nucleotides matching TRBD1. The CDR3 bases are TGTGCCAGTAGCGACCCGGCGGGACAGGGAGGAGAGACCCAGTACTTC. Translation gives CASSDPAGQGGETQYF.